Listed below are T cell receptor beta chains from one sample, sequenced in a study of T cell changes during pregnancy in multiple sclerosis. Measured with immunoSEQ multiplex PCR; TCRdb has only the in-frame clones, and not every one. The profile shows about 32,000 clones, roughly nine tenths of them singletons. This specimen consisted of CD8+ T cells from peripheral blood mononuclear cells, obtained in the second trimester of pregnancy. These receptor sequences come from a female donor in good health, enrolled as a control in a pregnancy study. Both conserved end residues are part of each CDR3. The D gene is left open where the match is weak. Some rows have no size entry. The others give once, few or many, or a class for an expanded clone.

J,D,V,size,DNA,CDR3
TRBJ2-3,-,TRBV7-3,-,TGTGCCAGCAGCTTAAATAGCCTACCCACAGATACGCAGTATTTT,CASSLNSLPTDTQYF
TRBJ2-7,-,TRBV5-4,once,TGTGCCAGCAGCTTGGAACTCGGAGCCTACGAGCAGTACTTC,CASSLELGAYEQYF
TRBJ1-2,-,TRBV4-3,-,TGCGCCAGCAGCCAACCCGCGGCAGGGCCTCTTAACTATGGCTACACCTTC,CASSQPAAGPLNYGYTF
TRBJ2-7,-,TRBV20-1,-,TGCAGTGCTAGAACAGGGTACGAGCAGTACTTC,CSARTGYEQYF
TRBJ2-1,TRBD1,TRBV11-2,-,TGTGCCAGCAGGATCCGGGACAGTGTCTACAATGAGCAGTTCTTC,CASRIRDSVYNEQFF
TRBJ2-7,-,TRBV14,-,TGTGCCAGCAGCCGCGGCGGAACCTACGAGCAGTACTTC,CASSRGGTYEQYF
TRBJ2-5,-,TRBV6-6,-,TGTGCCAGCAGTCAAACATATAAGGAGACAGAGACCCAGTACTTC,CASSQTYKETETQYF
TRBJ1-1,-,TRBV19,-,TGTGCCAGTAGAGGTGAGGTCCTTCATTACACTGAAGCTTTCTTT,CASRGEVLHYTEAFF
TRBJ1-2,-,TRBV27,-,TGTGCCAGCAGTTCCGCCGGGAGGGGAAAAAACTATGACTACACCTTC,CASSSAGRGKNYDYTF
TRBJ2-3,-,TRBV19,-,TGTGCCAGTAGTAGCAGGGCGCTCTCCACAGATACGCAGTATTTT,CASSSRALSTDTQYF
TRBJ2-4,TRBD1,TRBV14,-,TGTGCCAGCAAAGGGACAGGGTTTTTGGACATTCAGTACTTC,CASKGTGFLDIQYF
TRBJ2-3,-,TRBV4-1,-,TGCGCCAGCAGCCAATCCCAGGGTAGCACAGATACGCAGTATTTT,CASSQSQGSTDTQYF
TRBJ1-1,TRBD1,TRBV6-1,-,TGTGCCAGCAGAACGACAGGGCCAAGAACTGAAGCTTTCTTT,CASRTTGPRTEAFF
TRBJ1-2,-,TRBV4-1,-,TGCGCCAGCAGCTCACAGGAGAGCTATGGCTACACCTTC,CASSSQESYGYTF
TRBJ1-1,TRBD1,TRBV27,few,TGTGCCAGCAGTTCCGGGACAGGGGAAGCTTTCTTT,CASSSGTGEAFF
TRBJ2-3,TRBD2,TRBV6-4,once,TGTGCCAGCAGTGAGACTAGCGGGGGGGCAGATACGCAGTATTTT,CASSETSGGADTQYF
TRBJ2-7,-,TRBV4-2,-,TGTGCCAGCAGCCAAGAATTGTGGGCCAGCTCCTACGAGCAGTACTTC,CASSQELWASSYEQYF
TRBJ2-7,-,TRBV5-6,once,TGTGCCAGCAGCTTAGGACAGCTTGGCGAGCAGTACTTC,CASSLGQLGEQYF
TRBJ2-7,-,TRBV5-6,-,TGTGCCAGCAGCTTGCAGTCCTCCTACGAGCAGTACTTC,CASSLQSSYEQYF
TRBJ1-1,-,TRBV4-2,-,TGTGCCAGCAGCCAACGGTACGAAACGTGGACTGAAGCTTTCTTT,CASSQRYETWTEAFF
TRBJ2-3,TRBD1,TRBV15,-,TGTGCCACCAGCAGAGCGCGGGACAGGGGGAGAGCAGATACGCAGTATTTT,CATSRARDRGRADTQYF
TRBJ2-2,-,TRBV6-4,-,TGTGCCAGCAGTGACAGGGGGAGCACCGGGGAGCTGTTTTTT,CASSDRGSTGELFF
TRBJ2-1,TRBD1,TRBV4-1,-,TGCGCCAGCAGTCACAGGGGAGAGGGTGCCTACAATGAGCAGTTCTTC,CASSHRGEGAYNEQFF
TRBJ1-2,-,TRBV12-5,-,TGTGCTAGTGGGCAGCCCGGAACAGGCTCCTATGGCTACACCTTC,CASGQPGTGSYGYTF
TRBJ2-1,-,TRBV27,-,TGTGCCAGCAGCCAAGCCACTGAGCAGTTCTTC,CASSQATEQFF
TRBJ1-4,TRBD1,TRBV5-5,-,TGTGCCAGCAGCTCCGGGACAGGGCCTAATGAAAAACTGTTTTTT,CASSSGTGPNEKLFF
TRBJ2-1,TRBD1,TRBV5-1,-,TGCGCCAGCAGCCCTCTAGATGAACCCCCACAGGGGGGCGATGAGCAGTTCTTC,CASSPLDEPPQGGDEQFF
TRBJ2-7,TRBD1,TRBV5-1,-,TGCGCCAGCAGCGCCCGGACAGGGGTCGAGCAGTACTTC,CASSARTGVEQYF
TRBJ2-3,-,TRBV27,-,TGTGCCAGCACAGCGGAGCCTCTTAGTAGCGAGACAGATACGCAGTATTTT,CASTAEPLSSETDTQYF
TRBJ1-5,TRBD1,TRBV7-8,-,TGTGCCAGCAGCCTCACAGGGGCGCAGCCCCAGCATTTT,CASSLTGAQPQHF
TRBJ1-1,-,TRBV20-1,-,TGCAGTGCTAGAGGGGTGGGCGAGGCTTTCTTT,CSARGVGEAFF
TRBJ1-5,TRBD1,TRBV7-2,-,TGTGCCAGCAGCACCGACCACAGGGGGCGCATAGGGCAGCCCCAGCATTTT,CASSTDHRGRIGQPQHF
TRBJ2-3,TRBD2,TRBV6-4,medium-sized,TGTGCCAGCAGTGACTCAGGGACTAGCGGGGGAGATACGCAGTATTTT,CASSDSGTSGGDTQYF
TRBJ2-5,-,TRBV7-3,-,TGTGCCAGCAGTCGGGGGAGCGCCGCCCAAGAGACCCAGTACTTC,CASSRGSAAQETQYF
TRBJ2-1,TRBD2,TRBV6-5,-,TGTGCCAGCAGTCTCATGGGGGGGGCCTACAATGAGCAGTTCTTC,CASSLMGGAYNEQFF
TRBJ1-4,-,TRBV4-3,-,TGCGCCAGCAGCCAAGATTGGACAGCTGAAAAACTGTTTTTT,CASSQDWTAEKLFF
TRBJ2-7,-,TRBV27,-,TGTGCCAGCAGTTTAATCGGGCAGGGGATAGACGAGCAGTACTTC,CASSLIGQGIDEQYF
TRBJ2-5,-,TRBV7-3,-,TGTGCCAGCAGTCGGGGATCCCAAGAGACCCAGTACTTC,CASSRGSQETQYF
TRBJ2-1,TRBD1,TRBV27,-,TGTGCCAGCAGTTCAGGACAGGATGGATACAATGAGCAGTTCTTC,CASSSGQDGYNEQFF
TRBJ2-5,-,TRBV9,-,TGTGCCAGCAGCCCTTTCCAGGGGAGTGGGTTAGAGACCCAGTACTTC,CASSPFQGSGLETQYF
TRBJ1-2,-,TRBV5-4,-,TGTGCCAGCAGCTTGGGTAGCTGGGGGCTATACTATGGCTACACCTTC,CASSLGSWGLYYGYTF
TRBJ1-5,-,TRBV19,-,TGTGCCAGTAGTATCAGGGAATTGCATCAGCCCCAGCATTTT,CASSIRELHQPQHF
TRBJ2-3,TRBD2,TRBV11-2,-,TGTGCCAGCAGCTTAGGGGCCCGTGAGCGGGGGGTTAATACGCAGTATTTT,CASSLGARERGVNTQYF